Presented here are 17 T cell receptor beta chains from one specimen sequenced in a study of shared clonotypes between healthy human individuals. The naive CD8 fraction comprised CD45RO-negative cells positively selected for CCR7 and excluded terminally differentiated effector memory CD45RA+ cells. Libraries were prepared by immunoSEQ multiplex PCR; TCRdb keeps only in-frame clonotypes and omits some of them. The sample comprises 2 million or so clones, roughly 95% of which are singletons, and 0.85% to 1.3% rests with the top ten. The sample was naive CD8+ T cells sorted from blood. The receptors shown here come from a man between 18 and 35 years old in good health.

The chain carries TRBV19 and TRBJ1-1; weak D call: TRBD1 (5 bases). The length of the CDR3 is 12 residues. Trimming stripped 6 bases from V and 7 bases from J, with 12 bases between. Germline lookup yields CDR1 LNHDA and CDR2 SQIVND (reference sequence). CDR3 region: CASSPGGVEAFF. The CDR3 DNA reads as TGTGCCAGTAGCCCGGGAGGGGTTGAAGCTTTCTTT. The full variable domain, in which reference TRBV19 and TRBJ1-1 provide the parts outside the CDR3, is DGGITQSPKYLFRKEGQNVTLSCEQNLNHDAMYWYRQDPGQGLRLIYYSQIVNDFQKGDIAEGYSVSREKKESFPLTVTSAQKNPTAFYLCASSPGGVEAFFGQGTRLTVV.

The CDR3 is CASNQLAGAGNEQFF. The DNA for the CDR3 is TGTGCCAGCAACCAACTAGCGGGAGCAGGCAATGAGCAGTTCTTC. The gene calls are TRBV9 and TRBJ2-1, with 11 bases that match TRBD2. The CDR3 is 15 amino acids. Germline CDR1 reads SGDLS; CDR2 reads YYNGEE. With V trimmed by 6 bases and J by 6 bases, 8 bases remained unmatched. The whole variable domain, remainder taken from reference TRBV9 and TRBJ2-1, is DSGVTQTPKHLITATGQRVTLRCSPRSGDLSVYWYQQSLDQGLQFLIQYYNGEERAKGNILERFSAQQFPDLHSELNLSSLELGDSALYFCASNQLAGAGNEQFFGPGTRLTVL.

This sequence joins TRBV6-5 and TRBJ2-3; 8 bases match TRBD2. CDR1 is MNHEY and CDR2 is SVGAGI in the germline V gene. The CDR3 consists of 15 residues. V shed 2 bases, J shed 2 bases, and the junction held 3 bases outside the gene matches. In nucleotides, the CDR3 is TGTGCCAGCAGTTACACGGGGGGGATCACAGATACGCAGTATTTT. Its translation is CASSYTGGITDTQYF.

In this sample, this clone turned up once. V usage is TRBV19 and J usage is TRBJ2-7; D is possibly TRBD1 or TRBD2 (5 bases each). V was pared by 5 bases and J by 3 bases, with 11 bases between. The CDR3 is 13 amino acids. The germline V gene has CDR1 LNHDA and CDR2 SQIVND (reference sequence). Written as DNA, the CDR3 is TGTGCCAGTAGTCGGGGACGGTTCTACGAGCAGTACTTC. This gives the protein CASSRGRFYEQYF.

The chain has TRBV11-3 and TRBJ2-2; D might be TRBD1 (5 bases). Germline V lookup: CDR1 SGHNT, CDR2 YENEEA. V was pared by 0 bases and J by 8 bases, with 10 bases between. The CDR3 has 14 residues. The CDR3 sequence: CASSLDPTVGELFF. The CDR3 DNA reads as TGTGCCAGCAGCTTAGATCCGACAGTGGGGGAGCTGTTTTTT.

This clone occurred once. The sample holds other DNA sequences that translate to the same CDR3. The rearrangement links TRBV5-4 to TRBJ1-2; no clear D gene. The germline V gene encodes CDR1 SGHNT and CDR2 YYREEE (reference sequence). V lost 0 bases and J 2 bases, leaving 5 bases between the germline ends. This CDR3 contains 13 residues. The CDR3 DNA sequence: TGTGCCAGCAGCTTGGAAGGGAACTATGGCTACACCTTC. It is translated as CASSLEGNYGYTF.

Concerning this clone itself: This specimen includes other DNA sequences encoding the same CDR3. This chain uses TRBV5-1 with TRBJ2-1; D is undetermined. This CDR3 contains 14 residues. Germline values: CDR1 SGHRS, CDR2 YFSETQ. V was pared by 2 bases and J by 0 bases, with 6 bases between. The CDR3 region is CASSLWDSYNEQFF. Written as DNA, the CDR3 is TGCGCCAGCAGCTTATGGGACTCCTACAATGAGCAGTTCTTC.

This sequence joins TRBV13 and TRBJ2-3; the match to TRBD1 covers 7 bases. After removal of 5 bases from V and 3 bases from J, the junction contained 8 bases not matched to a gene. The CDR3 consists of 15 residues. The germline gives CDR1 PRHDT, CDR2 FYEKMQ (reference sequence). The CDR3 DNA reads as TGTGCCAGCAGCATAACTACAGGGGATACAGATACGCAGTATTTT. Its translation: CASSITTGDTDTQYF.

The chain links TRBV5-5 to TRBJ1-4, with D possibly matching TRBD1 (6 bases). Germline CDR1 SGHKS, CDR2 YYEKEE (reference sequence). This CDR3 contains 13 residues. The V end was cut by 4 bases, the J end by 8 bases, with 12 bases between. The CDR3 sequence: CASSPGVQEKLFF. CDR3 in DNA: TGTGCCAGCAGCCCAGGGGTCCAAGAAAAACTGTTTTTT.

The chain uses TRBV4-3 and TRBJ2-4; D not certain. The germline gives CDR1 LGHNA, CDR2 YSLEER. V lost 1 base to trimming and J lost 2 bases, with 9 bases between them. CDR3 length equals 15 residues. In DNA form, the CDR3 reads TGCGCCAGCAGCCAAGGCCTAGGGACCAAAAACATTCAGTACTTC. Its translation: CASSQGLGTKNIQYF.

The genes are TRBV28 and TRBJ1-2; D gene uncertain. The CDR3 is 12 amino acids. Trimming shortened V by 6 bases and J by 8 bases, and 13 bases separated the two germline ends. Looked up from germline, CDR1 is MDHEN and CDR2 is SYDVKM. CDR3 protein: CASSLGVLGYTF. The CDR3 DNA reads as TGTGCCAGCAGCTTAGGAGTTCTAGGCTACACCTTC.

V is TRBV13 and J is TRBJ2-7; D call uncertain. The V and J ends lost 1 base and 4 bases respectively, with 11 bases between them. The CDR3 spans 14 residues. Germline values: CDR1 PRHDT, CDR2 FYEKMQ (reference sequence). The CDR3 sequence is CASSLVSERYEQYF. The DNA of the CDR3 is TGTGCCAGCAGCTTAGTCTCAGAAAGGTACGAGCAGTACTTC.

This chain uses TRBV7-8 with TRBJ2-5, with TRBD2 matching 7 bases. The CDR3 runs to 17 residues. The V gene's germline CDR1 is SGHVS and CDR2 FQNEAQ. Unmatched junction bases numbered 16, after V lost 4 bases and J lost 5 bases. DNA for the CDR3: TGTGCCAGCAGCTCCGGACTAGTAGGGATGCTCGGGGAGACCCAGTACTTC. Its protein is CASSSGLVGMLGETQYF.

Many counts were recorded for this clone. The CDR3 coding sequence is TGTGCCAGCAGTTTAGATGGGGGACTTTCCGAGCAGTACTTC. It codes for CASSLDGGLSEQYF. The chain has TRBV27 and TRBJ2-7; D is possibly TRBD2 (6 bases). V was trimmed by 2 bases and J by 6 bases, leaving 14 bases between them. This CDR3 has 14 residues. CDR1 MNHEY and CDR2 SMNVEV come from the germline V gene (reference sequence).

CDR3 protein: CASSESWTGFGTEAFF. The CDR3 nucleotides read TGCGCCAGCAGTGAGTCTTGGACAGGGTTTGGCACTGAAGCTTTCTTT. The chain has TRBV10-2 and TRBJ1-1; TRBD1 matches at 8 bases. In germline, CDR1 is WSHSY, CDR2 SAAADI. This CDR3 has 16 residues. V lost 0 bases and J lost 4; bases outside the gene matches: 7.

This sequence joins TRBV6-1 and TRBJ2-7; D is unresolved. Germline assignment: CDR1 MNHNS and CDR2 SASEGT. There are 11 residues in the CDR3. V shed 8 bases and J shed 5 bases, with 10 bases lying between them. In nucleotides, the CDR3 is TGTGCCAGCGGGCTCCCCAACGAGCAGTACTTC. This gives the protein CASGLPNEQYF.

V and J are TRBV7-6 and TRBJ2-3, with 10 positions matching TRBD2. CDR1 SGHVS and CDR2 FNYEAQ come from the germline V gene. The CDR3 loop spans 14 amino acids. With 5 bases clipped from V and 5 bases from J, the junction kept 4 bases outside the gene matches. The CDR3 sequence: CASSPSGGGDTQYF. DNA for the CDR3: TGTGCCAGCAGCCCAAGCGGGGGGGGAGATACGCAGTATTTT.